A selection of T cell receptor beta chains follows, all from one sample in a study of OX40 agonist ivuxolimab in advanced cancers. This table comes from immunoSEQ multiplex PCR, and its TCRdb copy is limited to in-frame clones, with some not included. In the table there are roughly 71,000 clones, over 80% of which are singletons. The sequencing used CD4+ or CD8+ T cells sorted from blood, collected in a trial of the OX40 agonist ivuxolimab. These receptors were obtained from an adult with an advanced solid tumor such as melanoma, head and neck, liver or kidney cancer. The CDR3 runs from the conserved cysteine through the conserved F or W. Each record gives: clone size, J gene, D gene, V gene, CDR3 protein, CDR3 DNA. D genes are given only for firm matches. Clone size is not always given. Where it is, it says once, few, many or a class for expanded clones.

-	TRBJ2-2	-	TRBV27	CASSFTYTGELFF	TGTGCCAGCAGTTTCACTTACACCGGGGAGCTGTTTTTT
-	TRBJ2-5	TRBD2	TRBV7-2	CASSSTSGLGEETQYF	TGTGCCAGCAGCTCGACTAGCGGCCTTGGGGAAGAGACCCAGTACTTC
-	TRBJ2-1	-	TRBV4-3	CASSQDQRGPYNEQFF	TGCGCCAGCAGCCAAGATCAACGGGGGCCTTACAATGAGCAGTTCTTC
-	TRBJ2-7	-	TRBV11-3	CASSTDDAYEQYF	TGTGCCAGCAGCACAGACGACGCCTACGAGCAGTACTTC
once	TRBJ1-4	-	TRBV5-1	CASSFSENAGEKLFF	TGCGCCAGCAGCTTCTCGGAGAACGCAGGGGAAAAACTGTTTTTT
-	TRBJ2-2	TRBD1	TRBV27	CASVATGYTGELFF	TGTGCCAGCGTTGCGACAGGGTACACCGGGGAGCTGTTTTTT
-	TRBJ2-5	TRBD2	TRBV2	CASSYYSTGLAEKETQYF	TGTGCCAGCAGCTATTACAGTACTGGACTAGCGGAAAAAGAGACCCAGTACTTC
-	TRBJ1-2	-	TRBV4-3	CASSQDRRGSNYGYTF	TGCGCCAGCAGCCAAGATCGGCGGGGCTCTAACTATGGCTACACCTTC
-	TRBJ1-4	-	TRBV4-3	CASSPWTATNEKLFF	TGCGCCAGCAGCCCCTGGACAGCAACTAATGAAAAACTGTTTTTT
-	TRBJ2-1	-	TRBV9	CASSANQTPVEYNEQFF	TGTGCCAGCAGCGCGAACCAAACTCCGGTCGAATACAATGAGCAGTTCTTC
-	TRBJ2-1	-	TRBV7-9	CASSPSNEQFF	TGTGCCAGCAGCCCATCCAATGAGCAGTTCTTC
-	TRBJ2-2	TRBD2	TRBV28	CASSRPTSGANTGELFF	TGTGCCAGCAGTCGACCTACTAGCGGGGCGAACACCGGGGAGCTGTTTTTT
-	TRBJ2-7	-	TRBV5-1	CASSLAGDSYEQYF	TGCGCCAGCAGCTTAGCCGGGGACTCCTACGAGCAGTACTTC
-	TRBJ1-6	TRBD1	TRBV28	CASSSTGQGNNSPLHF	TGTGCCAGCAGTTCGACGGGACAGGGGAATAATTCACCCCTCCACTTT
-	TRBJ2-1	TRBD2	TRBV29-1	CSVEGSGRINEQFF	TGCAGCGTTGAGGGTAGCGGGAGGATCAATGAGCAGTTCTTC
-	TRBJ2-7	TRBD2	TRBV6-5	CASSTSSGLVYEQYF	TGTGCCAGCAGTACGTCTAGCGGGCTTGTCTACGAGCAGTACTTC
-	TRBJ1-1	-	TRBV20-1	CSAREGVAFF	TGCAGTGCTAGAGAGGGGGTAGCTTTCTTT
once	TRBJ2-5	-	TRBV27	CASIRVGMETQYF	TGTGCCAGCATCAGGGTGGGAATGGAGACCCAGTACTTC
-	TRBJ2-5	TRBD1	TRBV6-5	CASNAGGGETQYF	TGTGCCAGCAACGCAGGGGGCGGAGAGACCCAGTACTTC
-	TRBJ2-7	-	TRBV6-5	CASSYSPGTHEQYF	TGTGCCAGCAGTTACTCTCCAGGGACGCACGAGCAGTACTTC
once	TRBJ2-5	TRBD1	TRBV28	CASRGGDRDQETQYF	TGTGCCAGCAGAGGCGGGGACAGGGACCAAGAGACCCAGTACTTC